This TCR beta chain comes out of a study of somatic mutations in cytotoxic T cells in rheumatoid arthritis. Some clones are missing from TCRdb's copy, which holds only in-frame ones; the method was immunoSEQ multiplex PCR. The sample consists of about 17,000 clones, about 80% of them appearing once. CDR1 SGHTA and CDR2 FQGNSA come from the germline V gene. This CDR3 has 11 residues. V shed 5 bases and J shed 4 bases, with 6 bases lying between them. The sequence was collected from an adult with rheumatoid arthritis. J is TRBJ2-7 and V is TRBV7-2; unclear D gene. The sequencing input was CD8+ T cells sorted from blood. The CDR3 coding sequence is TGTGCCAGCAGCATAGGGTACGAGCAGTACTTC. The encoded protein is CASSIGYEQYF.